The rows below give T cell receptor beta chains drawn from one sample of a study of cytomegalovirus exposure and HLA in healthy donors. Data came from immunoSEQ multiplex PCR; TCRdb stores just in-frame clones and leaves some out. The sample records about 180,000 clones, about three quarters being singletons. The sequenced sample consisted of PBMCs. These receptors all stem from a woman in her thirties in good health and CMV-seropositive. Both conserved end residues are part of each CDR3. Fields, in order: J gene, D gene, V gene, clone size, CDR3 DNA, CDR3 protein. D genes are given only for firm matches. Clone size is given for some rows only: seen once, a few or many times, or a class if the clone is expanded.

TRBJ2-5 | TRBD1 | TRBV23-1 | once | TGCGCCAGCAGCCGGGACAGGGTACGGGAAGAGACCCAGTACTTC | CASSRDRVREETQYF
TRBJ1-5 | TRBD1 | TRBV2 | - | TGTGCCAGCAGGGGACAGGGGAATCAGCCCCAGCATTTT | CASRGQGNQPQHF
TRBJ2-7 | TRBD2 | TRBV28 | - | TGTGCCAGCAGCGCGGGACTAGCGGGTCTCTACGAGCAGTACTTC | CASSAGLAGLYEQYF
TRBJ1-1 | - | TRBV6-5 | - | TGTGCCAGCAATAAAAGGGGCACTGAAGCTTTCTTT | CASNKRGTEAFF
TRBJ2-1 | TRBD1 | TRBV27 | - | TGTGCCAGCAGTTTAAGGGGACAGGGTATCAATGAGCAGTTCTTC | CASSLRGQGINEQFF
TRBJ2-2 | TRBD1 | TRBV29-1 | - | TGCAGCGCAGGAGACAGGGCGAACACCGGGGAGCTGTTTTTT | CSAGDRANTGELFF
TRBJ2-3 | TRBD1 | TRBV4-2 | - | TGTGCCAGCAGCTCAACAGGGGCCGGGATCACAGATACGCAGTATTTT | CASSSTGAGITDTQYF
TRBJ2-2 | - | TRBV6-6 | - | TGTGCCAGCAGTATAGGGACTTCCTACACCGGGGAGCTGTTTTTT | CASSIGTSYTGELFF
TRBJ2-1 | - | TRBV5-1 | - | TGCGCCAGCAGCCGTGACCCAGACAGTGAGCAGTTCTTC | CASSRDPDSEQFF
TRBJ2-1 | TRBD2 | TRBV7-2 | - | TGTGCCAGCAGCTTAGTAGGGGTAGCGGGCACCAATGAGCAGTTCTTC | CASSLVGVAGTNEQFF
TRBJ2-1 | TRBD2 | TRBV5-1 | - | TGCGCCAGCAGCTTGGGTTCCAGCGGGAGGGGGGATGAGCAGTTCTTC | CASSLGSSGRGDEQFF
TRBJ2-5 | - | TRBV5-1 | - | TGCGCCAGCAGCTTGGGTGGAGAGGAGACCCAGTACTTC | CASSLGGEETQYF
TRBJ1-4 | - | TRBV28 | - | TGTGCCAGCAGTGGGATTACAGGGCATTGGTTTTTT | CASSGITGHWFF
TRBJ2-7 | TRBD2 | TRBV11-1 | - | TGTGCCAGCAGCTGGACTAGCGGGAGTTCCACAGCCTACGAGCAGTACTTC | CASSWTSGSSTAYEQYF
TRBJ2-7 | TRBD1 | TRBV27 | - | TGTGCCACAATGACAGGGGGAACCCACGAGCAGTACTTC | CATMTGGTHEQYF
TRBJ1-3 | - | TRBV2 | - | TGTGCCAGCAGTCAGGGGAACTCTGGAAACACCATATATTTT | CASSQGNSGNTIYF
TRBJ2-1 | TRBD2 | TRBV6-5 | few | TGTGCCAGCAGTTCGATGGCGGGAGGGCAGTATGAGCAGTTCTTC | CASSSMAGGQYEQFF
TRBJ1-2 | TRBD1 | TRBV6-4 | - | TGTGCCAGCAGTTTTAACCCCGGGACAGGGGTAGACTATGGCTACACCTTC | CASSFNPGTGVDYGYTF
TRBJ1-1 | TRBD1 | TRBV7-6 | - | TGTGCCAGCAGCACTAGGGACAGGGGGGCAACCCGCGAAGCTTTCTTT | CASSTRDRGATREAFF
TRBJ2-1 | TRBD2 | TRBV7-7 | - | TGTGCCAGCAGCTTCAGCGGGAGCTCCTACAATGAGCAGTTCTTC | CASSFSGSSYNEQFF
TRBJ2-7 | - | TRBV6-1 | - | TGTGCCAGCAGTGAATTTAGAGAGCAGTACTTC | CASSEFREQYF
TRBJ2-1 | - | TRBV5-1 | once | TGCGCCAGCAGGAGGTTGACAGCCCGAAATGAGCAGTTCTTC | CASRRLTARNEQFF
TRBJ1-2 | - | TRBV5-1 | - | TGCGCCAGCAGCTTAGTCGCAGGAACGACAGGCTACACCTTC | CASSLVAGTTGYTF
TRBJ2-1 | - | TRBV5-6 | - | TGTGCCAGCACCCCCCTGGCGGAAACCTACAATGAGCAGTTCTTC | CASTPLAETYNEQFF
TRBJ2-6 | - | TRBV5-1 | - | TGCGCCAGCAGCTTGGGAACAGGGTCCGGGGCCAACGTCCTGACTTTC | CASSLGTGSGANVLTF
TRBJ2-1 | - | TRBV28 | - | TGTGCCAGCAGTTCCTACGGCTCCTACAATGAGCAGTTCTTC | CASSSYGSYNEQFF
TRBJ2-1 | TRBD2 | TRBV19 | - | TGTGCCAGTTCCGGGACTAGCGGGACTGGCTCCTACAATGAGCAGTTCTTC | CASSGTSGTGSYNEQFF
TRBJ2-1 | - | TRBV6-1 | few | TGTGCCAGCAGTTCCCCAGGGAAACCACGGCAGTTCTTC | CASSSPGKPRQFF
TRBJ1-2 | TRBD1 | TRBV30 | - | TGTGCCTGGACAACTCCAGGGGGCGCCCATGGCTACACCTTC | CAWTTPGGAHGYTF
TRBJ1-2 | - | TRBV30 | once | TGTGCCTGGAGTTTCTCGTCCAGGGGTCATGGCTACACCTTC | CAWSFSSRGHGYTF
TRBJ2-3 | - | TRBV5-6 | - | TGTGCCAGCAGCTTGCGCAGCGTCCCTGGGACAGATACGCAGTATTTT | CASSLRSVPGTDTQYF
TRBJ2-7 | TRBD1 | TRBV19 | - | TGTGCCAGTAGCGGACAGGTTTCCTCCTACGAGCAGTACTTC | CASSGQVSSYEQYF
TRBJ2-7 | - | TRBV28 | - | TGTGCCAGCAGTCTCCGGGCAGGGGACGAGCAGTACTTC | CASSLRAGDEQYF
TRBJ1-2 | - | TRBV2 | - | TGTGCCAGCATCAGTGTTTATGGCTACACCTTC | CASISVYGYTF
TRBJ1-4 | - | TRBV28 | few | TGTGCCAGCAGTTTTAAGACAGGACGAAGAAAGGGCGAAAAACTGTTTTTT | CASSFKTGRRKGEKLFF
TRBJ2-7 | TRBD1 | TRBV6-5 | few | TGTGCCAGCAGTAAGGACAGGGCCGAGCAGTACTTC | CASSKDRAEQYF
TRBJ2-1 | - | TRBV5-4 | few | TGTGCCAGCAGCTTAAGTGGGGCTGCCAATGAGCAGTTCTTC | CASSLSGAANEQFF
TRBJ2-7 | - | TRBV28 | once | TGTGCCAGCAGCCACCCCGGGGAAGAGCAGTACTTC | CASSHPGEEQYF
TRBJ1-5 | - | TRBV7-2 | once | TGTGCCAGCAGCCCAGGGAATAGCAATCAGCCCCAGCATTTT | CASSPGNSNQPQHF
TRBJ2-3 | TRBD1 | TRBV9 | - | TGTGCCAGCAGCCCGAGTGGGACAGGCACAGATACGCAGTATTTT | CASSPSGTGTDTQYF
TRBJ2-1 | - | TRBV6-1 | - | TGTGCCAGCAGTGCCATTAATGAGCAGTTCTTC | CASSAINEQFF
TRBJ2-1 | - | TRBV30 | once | TGTGCCTGGAGTGTACGGGAGCGGCAGTTCTTC | CAWSVRERQFF
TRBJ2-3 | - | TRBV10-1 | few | TGCGCCAGCAGTGAGACGGGGAACACAGATACGCAGTATTTT | CASSETGNTDTQYF
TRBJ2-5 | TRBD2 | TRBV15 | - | TGTGCCACCAGCAGACTCCTAGCGGGAGAAGAGACCCAGTACTTC | CATSRLLAGEETQYF
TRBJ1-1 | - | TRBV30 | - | TGTGCCTGGACTCCCCTCCTGGCAGGGTCCACTGAAGCTTTCTTT | CAWTPLLAGSTEAFF
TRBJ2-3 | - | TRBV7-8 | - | TGTGCCAGCAGCAAAGGGGCGGATACGCAGTATTTT | CASSKGADTQYF
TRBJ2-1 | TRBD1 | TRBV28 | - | TGTGCCAGCAGTTTAGACAGGGGGCTATATGAGCAGTTCTTC | CASSLDRGLYEQFF
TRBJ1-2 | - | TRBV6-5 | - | TGTGCCAGCAGTTACTCGTTGACAGACTATGGCTACACCTTC | CASSYSLTDYGYTF
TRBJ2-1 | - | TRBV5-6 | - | TGTGCCAGCAGCTATGCTAGCGATTACAATGAGCAGTTCTTC | CASSYASDYNEQFF
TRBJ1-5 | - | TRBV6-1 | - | TGTGCCAGCAGGGCTGGCCTCTCCAGCAATCAGCCCCAGCATTTT | CASRAGLSSNQPQHF
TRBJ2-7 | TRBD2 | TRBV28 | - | TGTGCCAGCAGCCTACTAGCGGGAGGCTACGAGCAGTACTTC | CASSLLAGGYEQYF
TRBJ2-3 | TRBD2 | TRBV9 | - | TGTGCCAGCAGCTTTACCGGGACTACACGCACAGATACGCAGTATTTT | CASSFTGTTRTDTQYF
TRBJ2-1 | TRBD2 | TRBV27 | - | TGTGCCAGCAGTTTGGCTAGCGGGAGCGCCTACAATGAGCAGTTCTTC | CASSLASGSAYNEQFF
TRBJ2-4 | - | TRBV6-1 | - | TGTGCCAGCAGTGAATTAGGGGTTCAGTACTTC | CASSELGVQYF
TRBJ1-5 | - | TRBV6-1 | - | TGTGCCAGCACCTTGTATCAGGCCAATCAGCCCCAGCATTTT | CASTLYQANQPQHF
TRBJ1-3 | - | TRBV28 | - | TGTGCCAGCAGTCCCCCCGCGGGTAGCTCTGGAAACACCATATATTTT | CASSPPAGSSGNTIYF
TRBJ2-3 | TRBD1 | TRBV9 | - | TGTGCCAGCAGCGTAGGGGACAGATTCACAGATACGCAGTATTTT | CASSVGDRFTDTQYF
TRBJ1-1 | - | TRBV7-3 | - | TGTGCCAGCAGCTCACAGGGAAACACTGAAGCTTTCTTT | CASSSQGNTEAFF
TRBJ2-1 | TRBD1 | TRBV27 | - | TGTGCCAGCAGTTTGGGGACAGGTTCTTACAATGAGCAGTTCTTC | CASSLGTGSYNEQFF